This TCR beta chain was sequenced during a study of blood T cell repertoires in COVID-19. Background on the study: The samples span acute and convalescent COVID-19 from the United States, Italy and Spain.

The CDR3 runs to 15 residues. The V segment lost 0 bases and the J segment 10 bases; nucleotides outside the gene matches: 8. Germline V gene data show CDR1 as MRHNA and CDR2 as SNTAGT. Seattle-derived patients entered the study during active infection and were followed longitudinally. Original processing notes: The authors estimated nucleated cell counts from reference gene primer amplification. TCRdb's table, derived via immunoSEQ multiplex PCR, lists solely in-frame clones and lacks some. The V and J calls and clone size are taken from that table; D and trimming were inferred from the DNA. The data hold roughly 250,000 clones, with approximately 87% observed a single time.

The chain couples TRBV6-4 to TRBJ1-1; the match to TRBD1 covers 10 bases. Sample: peripheral blood. This sequence was found in a woman aged 25 to 39 with COVID-19, enrolled during active disease. The CDR3 DNA follows: TGTGCCAGCAGTGACTCCGGGACAGGGGCTTTTGGAGCTTTCTTT. It specifies CASSDSGTGAFGAFF.